The clone carrying this T cell receptor beta chain was seen only once. The data were obtained in a study of blood T cell repertoires in COVID-19. From germline, CDR1 is SGDLS and CDR2 YYNGEE. With 1 base clipped from V and 3 bases from J, the junction kept 6 bases outside the gene matches. The CDR3 length is 16 residues. Original methodology: Estimated nucleated cell counts came from reference gene primer amplification. The data were produced by immunoSEQ multiplex PCR, yet TCRdb's version contains in-frame clones alone and is incomplete. That table gives V, J and clone size, and the DNA gave D and trimming. Of some 150,000 clones listed, around 81% are singletons.

The specimen was peripheral blood. The V gene is TRBV9, the J gene TRBJ2-2, with 7 positions matching TRBD2. This TCR came from a human donor in a cohort sampled during active COVID-19. The CDR3 sequence: CASSVFPSGDTGELFF. For the CDR3, the DNA is TGTGCCAGCAGCGTATTTCCTAGCGGAGACACCGGGGAGCTGTTTTTT.